This T cell receptor (beta chain) was sequenced in a study of cytomegalovirus exposure and HLA in healthy donors. V gave up 6 bases and J gave up 4 bases; unmatched junction bases: 2. Germline CDR1 reads MNHEY; CDR2 reads SVGAGI. CDR3 length: 14 amino acids. This PCR relied on a set of 60 Vbeta primers and 13 Jbeta primers. Produced via immunoSEQ multiplex PCR; TCRdb's table is partial and in-frame only. This sample's table has 35,000 to 50,000 clones. As regards this clone: Its specificity is unknown.

Points from the study as a whole: The study recorded around 160 TCR beta chains that were cytomegalovirus-associated. Across HLA loci, a later analysis found differing TCR association rates, with DRB1 most and HLA-C fewest. Productive rates of about 87% or about 30% were seen for most TCR beta V segments in an earlier analysis.

This receptor was obtained from a woman younger than 45 in good health and CMV-seropositive. The rearrangement links TRBV6-5 to TRBJ2-5; 13 nucleotides align to TRBD2. The sequenced material came from PBMCs. CDR3 sequence: CASRTSGGAETQYF. CDR3 sequence (DNA): TGTGCCAGCAGAACTAGCGGGGGGGCAGAGACCCAGTACTTC.